The present T cell receptor (beta chain) was sequenced within a study of spatial heterogeneity in lung cancer. Study summary: There were consistently more beta-chain sequences detected than alpha-chain sequences.

Time point indicated: sample taken at primary tumor resection. No cells were sorted before sequencing. The whole RNA sequenced was extracted from tumor, nontumor lung or frozen PBMC. Donors were 72 untreated early-stage non-small cell lung cancer patients. The table lists this clonotype with many counts. TCRdb reprocessed the 5' RACE reads with MiXCR, giving one entry per CDR3 protein. The profile shows approximately 22,000 distinct CDR3 sequences, 3.5% to 5.5% of them singletons. CDR3 size: 11 residues. Germline loops: CDR1 ENHRY, CDR2 SYGVKD. Between the trimmed V and J ends, which lost 2 bases and 5 bases, there was a span of 3 bases.

Material: PBMCs, obtained at surgery. The chain joins TRBV10-3 to TRBJ2-5; D unclear. The sequence came from a male donor with early-stage non-small cell lung cancer. CDR3 sequence (DNA): TGTGCCATCAGTGAGAGGGAGACCCAGTACTTC. This translates into CAISERETQYF.